This T cell receptor beta chain was obtained from a study of blood T cell repertoires in COVID-19. The V and J ends lost 8 bases and 7 bases respectively, with 15 bases between them. From germline, CDR1 is MNHEY and CDR2 SMNVEV (reference sequence). This CDR3 region has 14 residues. This study enrolled people aged about 18 to 90 from 24 US geographic areas. Symptom resolution, clearance, or two negative PCRs marked donors in Cohort 3 as recovered. As originally analysed: Amplifying reference gene primers gave estimates of nucleated cell counts. This table comes from immunoSEQ multiplex PCR, and its TCRdb copy is limited to in-frame clones, with some not included. The DNA was the basis for D and trimming; V, J and clone size are from that table. This table holds a few hundred thousand clones, about 81% found once.

The source is a man in his forties or fifties who had recovered from COVID-19. The gene calls are TRBV27 and TRBJ1-6; tentatively, D is TRBD1 (6 bases). The sequenced sample was PBMCs or T cells enriched from blood (not recorded which). For the CDR3, the DNA is TGTGCCAGCGGGGGCGAAGGTCGGAATTCACCCCTCCACTTT. Amino acids: CASGGEGRNSPLHF.